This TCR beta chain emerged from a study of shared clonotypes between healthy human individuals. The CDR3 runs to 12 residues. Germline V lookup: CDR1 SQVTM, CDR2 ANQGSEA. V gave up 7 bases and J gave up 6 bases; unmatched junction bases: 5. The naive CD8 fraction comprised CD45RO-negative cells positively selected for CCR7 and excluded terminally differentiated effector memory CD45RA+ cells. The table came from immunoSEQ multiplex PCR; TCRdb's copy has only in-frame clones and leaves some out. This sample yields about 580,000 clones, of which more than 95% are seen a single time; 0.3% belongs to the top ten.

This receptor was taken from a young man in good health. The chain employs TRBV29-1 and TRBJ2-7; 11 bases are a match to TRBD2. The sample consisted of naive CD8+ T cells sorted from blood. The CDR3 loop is CSALAGVLEQYF. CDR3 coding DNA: TGCAGCGCACTAGCGGGAGTTCTCGAGCAGTACTTC.